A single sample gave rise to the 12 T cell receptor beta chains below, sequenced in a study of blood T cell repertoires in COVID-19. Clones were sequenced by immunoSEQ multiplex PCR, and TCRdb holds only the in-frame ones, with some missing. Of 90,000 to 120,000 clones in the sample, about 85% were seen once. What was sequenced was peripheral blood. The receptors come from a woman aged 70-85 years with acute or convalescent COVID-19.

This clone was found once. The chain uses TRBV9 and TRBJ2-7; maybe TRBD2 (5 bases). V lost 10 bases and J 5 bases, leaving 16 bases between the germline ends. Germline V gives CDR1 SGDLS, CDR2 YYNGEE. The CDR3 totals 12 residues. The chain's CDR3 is CAGLLESHEQYF. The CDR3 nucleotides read TGTGCCGGATTACTAGAGTCCCACGAGCAGTACTTC.

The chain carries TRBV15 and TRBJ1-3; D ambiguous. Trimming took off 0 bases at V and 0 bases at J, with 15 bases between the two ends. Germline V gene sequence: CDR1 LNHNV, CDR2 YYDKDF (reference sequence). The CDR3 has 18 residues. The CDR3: CATSRESPEASSGNTIYF. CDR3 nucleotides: TGTGCCACCAGCAGAGAGAGTCCTGAGGCTAGCTCTGGAAACACCATATATTTT.

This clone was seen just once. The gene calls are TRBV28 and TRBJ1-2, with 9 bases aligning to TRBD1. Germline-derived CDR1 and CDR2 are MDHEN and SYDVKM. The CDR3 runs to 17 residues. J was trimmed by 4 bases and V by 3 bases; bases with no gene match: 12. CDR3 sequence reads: CASSFGQGTIFSYGYTF. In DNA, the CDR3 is TGTGCCAGCAGTTTCGGACAGGGGACGATATTTAGCTATGGCTACACCTTC.

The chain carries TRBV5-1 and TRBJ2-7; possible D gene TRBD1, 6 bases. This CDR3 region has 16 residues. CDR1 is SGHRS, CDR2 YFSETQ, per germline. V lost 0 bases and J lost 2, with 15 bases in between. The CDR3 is CASSLDGQLYTYEQYF. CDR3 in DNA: TGCGCCAGCAGCTTGGATGGACAGTTGTACACCTACGAGCAGTACTTC.

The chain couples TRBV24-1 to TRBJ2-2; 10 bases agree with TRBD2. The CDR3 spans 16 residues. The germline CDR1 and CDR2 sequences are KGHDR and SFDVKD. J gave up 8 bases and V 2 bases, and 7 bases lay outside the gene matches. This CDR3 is CATSDWSAGGPGELFF. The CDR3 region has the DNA TGTGCCACCAGTGATTGGTCAGCGGGAGGGCCTGGGGAGCTGTTTTTT.

The CDR3 here is CASHRPGQMNTEAFF. The DNA for the CDR3 is TGCGCCAGCCACCGCCCGGGACAAATGAACACTGAAGCTTTCTTT. The J gene is TRBJ1-1, the V gene TRBV5-1; tentative D call: TRBD1 (6 bases). V dropped 7 bases and J dropped 0 bases, with 16 bases sitting between them. This CDR3 contains 15 residues. Germline V gene data show CDR1 as SGHRS and CDR2 as YFSETQ.

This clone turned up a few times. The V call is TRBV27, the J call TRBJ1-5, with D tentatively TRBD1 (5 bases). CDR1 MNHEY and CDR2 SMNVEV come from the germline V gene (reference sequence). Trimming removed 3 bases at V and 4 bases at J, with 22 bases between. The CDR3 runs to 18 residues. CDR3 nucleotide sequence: TGTGCCAGCAGTTTTCCGCGGGGCCGTTTGGGGTTAAATCAGCCCCAGCATTTT. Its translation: CASSFPRGRLGLNQPQHF.

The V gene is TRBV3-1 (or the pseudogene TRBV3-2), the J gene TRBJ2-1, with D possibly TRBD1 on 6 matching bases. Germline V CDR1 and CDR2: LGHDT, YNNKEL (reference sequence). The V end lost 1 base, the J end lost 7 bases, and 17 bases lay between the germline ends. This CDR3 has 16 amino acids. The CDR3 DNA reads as TGTGCCAGCAGCCAAGGCCGCAGGGGTTCTAGGAATGAGCAGTTCTTC. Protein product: CASSQGRRGSRNEQFF.

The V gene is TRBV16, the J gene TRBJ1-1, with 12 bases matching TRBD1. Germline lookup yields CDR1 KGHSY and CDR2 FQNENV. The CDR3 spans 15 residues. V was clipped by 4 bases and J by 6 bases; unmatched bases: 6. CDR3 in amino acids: CASSPMGQGAAEAFF. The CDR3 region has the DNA TGTGCCAGCAGCCCCATGGGACAGGGGGCCGCTGAAGCTTTCTTT.

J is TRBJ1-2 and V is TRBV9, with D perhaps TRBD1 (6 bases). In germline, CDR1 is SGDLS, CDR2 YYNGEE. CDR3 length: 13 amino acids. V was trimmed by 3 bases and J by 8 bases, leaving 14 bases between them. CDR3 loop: CASSADRPGGYTF. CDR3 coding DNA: TGTGCCAGCAGCGCCGACAGGCCGGGGGGCTACACCTTC.

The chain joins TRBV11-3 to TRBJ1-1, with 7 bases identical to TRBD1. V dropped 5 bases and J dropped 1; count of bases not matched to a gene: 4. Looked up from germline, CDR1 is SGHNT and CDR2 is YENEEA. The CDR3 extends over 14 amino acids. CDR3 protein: CASSPRGTNTEAFF. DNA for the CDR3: TGTGCCAGCAGCCCCAGGGGGACGAACACTGAAGCTTTCTTT. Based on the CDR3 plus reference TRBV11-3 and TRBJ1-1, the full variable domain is EAGVVQSPRYKIIEKKQPVAFWCNPISGHNTLYWYLQNLGQGPELLIRYENEEAVDDSQLPKDRFSAERLKGVDSTLKIQPAELGDSAVYLCASSPRGTNTEAFFGQGTRLTVV.

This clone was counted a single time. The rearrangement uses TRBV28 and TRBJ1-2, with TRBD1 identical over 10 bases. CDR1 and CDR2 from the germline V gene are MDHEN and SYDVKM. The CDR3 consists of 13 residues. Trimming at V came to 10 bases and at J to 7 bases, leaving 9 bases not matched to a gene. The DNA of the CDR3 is TGTGCCACTTCCGAGACAGGGGGCCTTGGCTACACCTTC. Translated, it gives CATSETGGLGYTF.